Listed below are T cell receptor beta chains from one sample, sequenced in a study of neurological immune-mediated disorders. TCRdb itself ran the 5' RACE reads through MiXCR, one entry per CDR3 protein. Of about 90,000 distinct CDR3 sequences in the sample, roughly an eighth are singletons; the top ten hold 5%. Sequenced material: PBMCs. These receptor sequences come from a female donor with HTLV-1-associated myelopathy (HAM/TSP). Both conserved end residues are part of each CDR3. The D gene is left open where the match is weak. Clone size is shown for a subset of rows, as once, few, many or a class of expanded clone.

size: many; V: TRBV5-1; J: TRBJ2-1; D: TRBD2; CDR3: CASSLETGGAYNEQFF; DNA: TGCGCCAGCAGCTTGGAAACGGGGGGGGCCTACAATGAGCAGTTCTTC
size: many; V: TRBV7-8; J: TRBJ2-2; D: TRBD2; CDR3: CASRPAGANTGELFF; DNA: TGTGCCAGCAGGCCGGCGGGGGCGAACACCGGGGAGCTGTTTTTT
size: many; V: TRBV27; J: TRBJ2-1; D: .; CDR3: CASKTSSYNEQFF; DNA: TGTGCCAGCAAAACTAGCTCCTACAATGAGCAGTTCTTC
size: many; V: TRBV6-2/TRBV6-3; J: TRBJ2-2; D: .; CDR3: CASSSGRRAGELFF; DNA: TGTGCCAGCAGTTCGGGCAGGCGGGCCGGGGAGCTGTTTTTT
size: many; V: TRBV5-1; J: TRBJ2-2; D: .; CDR3: CASSLLGAGELFF; DNA: TGCGCCAGCAGCTTGCTAGGCGCCGGGGAGCTGTTTTTT
size: many; V: TRBV4-2; J: TRBJ2-6; D: TRBD1; CDR3: CASSQDAFRDRGHSGANVLTF; DNA: TGTGCCAGCAGCCAAGATGCGTTTCGGGACAGGGGGCATTCTGGGGCCAACGTCCTGACTTTC
size: many; V: TRBV9; J: TRBJ2-1; D: TRBD1; CDR3: CASSISGTGGNNEQFF; DNA: TGTGCCAGCAGCATCTCCGGGACAGGGGGTAACAATGAGCAGTTCTTC
size: .; V: TRBV28; J: TRBJ2-7; D: TRBD1; CDR3: CASSLSLRGSGYEQYF; DNA: TGTGCCAGCAGTTTATCCCTCAGGGGGTCCGGCTACGAGCAGTACTTC
size: many; V: TRBV18; J: TRBJ1-2; D: .; CDR3: CASSPSDYGYTF; DNA: TGTGCCAGCTCACCGTCTGACTATGGCTACACCTTC
size: many; V: TRBV5-1; J: TRBJ2-4; D: TRBD1; CDR3: CASREDPGGGNIQYF; DNA: TGCGCCAGCAGAGAGGACCCAGGGGGCGGGAACATTCAGTACTTC
size: once; V: TRBV6-6; J: TRBJ1-6; D: .; CDR3: CASSYSGHDSSYNSPLHF; DNA: TGTGCCAGCAGTTACTCAGGGCACGACAGCTCCTATAATTCACCCCTACACTTT
size: many; V: TRBV29-1; J: TRBJ1-1; D: .; CDR3: CGGQSTEAFF; DNA: TGCGGAGGACAATCCACTGAAGCTTTCTTT
size: many; V: TRBV20-1; J: TRBJ1-1; D: .; CDR3: CSAPDAELNTEAFF; DNA: TGCAGTGCCCCGGATGCGGAACTGAACACTGAAGCTTTCTTT
size: few; V: TRBV2; J: TRBJ1-2; D: .; CDR3: CASRVQGLNYGYTF; DNA: TGTGCCAGCAGGGTGCAGGGCCTTAACTATGGCTACACCTTC
size: .; V: TRBV28; J: TRBJ2-3; D: .; CDR3: CASTGTRFTDTQYF; DNA: TGTGCCAGCACCGGGACGAGGTTCACAGATACGCAGTATTTT
size: many; V: TRBV6-1; J: TRBJ2-7; D: .; CDR3: CASRRGVEQYF; DNA: TGTGCCAGCAGGAGAGGGGTCGAGCAGTACTTC
size: many; V: TRBV12-3/TRBV12-4; J: TRBJ2-7; D: TRBD2; CDR3: CASSFGGGRQYF; DNA: TGTGCCAGCAGTTTCGGGGGGGGGCGGCAGTACTTC
size: many; V: TRBV20-1; J: TRBJ2-7; D: .; CDR3: CSARDLYEQYF; DNA: TGCAGTGCTAGGGACCTCTACGAGCAGTACTTC
size: many; V: TRBV5-1; J: TRBJ2-1; D: TRBD2; CDR3: CASSLAGTSGPNNEQFF; DNA: TGCGCCAGCAGCTTGGCCGGGACTAGCGGACCCAACAATGAGCAGTTCTTC
size: many; V: TRBV28; J: TRBJ1-1; D: .; CDR3: CASSLAGVGDTEAFF; DNA: TGTGCCAGCAGTTTGGCGGGGGTCGGGGACACTGAAGCTTTCTTT
size: many; V: TRBV7-9; J: TRBJ2-7; D: .; CDR3: CASSLVVVRGLAEQYF; DNA: TGTGCCAGCAGCTTAGTGGTAGTACGGGGTCTTGCCGAGCAGTACTTC
size: .; V: TRBV5-1; J: TRBJ1-1; D: .; CDR3: CASSQIATADTEAFF; DNA: TGCGCCAGCAGCCAGATAGCTACAGCGGACACTGAAGCTTTCTTT
size: many; V: TRBV9; J: TRBJ1-2; D: TRBD1; CDR3: CASRGDRALNYGYTF; DNA: TGTGCCAGCAGGGGTGACAGGGCCCTTAACTATGGCTACACCTTC
size: many; V: TRBV5-1; J: TRBJ2-3; D: TRBD2; CDR3: CASSFSGSSTDTQYF; DNA: TGCGCCAGCAGCTTTAGCGGGTCTAGCACAGATACGCAGTATTTT
size: once; V: TRBV12-3/TRBV12-4; J: TRBJ2-5; D: TRBD2; CDR3: CASTKRGGLETQYF; DNA: TGTGCCAGCACAAAGCGGGGGGGCCTTGAGACCCAGTACTTC
size: many; V: TRBV4-1; J: TRBJ1-2; D: .; CDR3: CASSQDFRSDYTF; DNA: TGCGCCAGCAGCCAAGATTTTAGGTCAGACTACACCTTC
size: many; V: TRBV5-1; J: TRBJ1-5; D: .; CDR3: CASSLGAGASNQPQHF; DNA: TGCGCCAGCAGCTTGGGGGCAGGGGCAAGCAATCAGCCCCAGCATTTT
size: many; V: TRBV6-5; J: TRBJ2-3; D: .; CDR3: CASSLGGLSTDTQYF; DNA: TGTGCCAGCAGCCTCGGGGGGCTGAGCACAGATACGCAGTATTTT
size: many; V: TRBV9; J: TRBJ2-3; D: .; CDR3: CASSVPPSDTQYF; DNA: TGTGCCAGCAGCGTGCCCCCTTCGGATACGCAGTATTTT
size: many; V: TRBV7-3; J: TRBJ2-5; D: .; CDR3: CASSQSSGTETQYF; DNA: TGTGCCAGCAGCCAATCGAGTGGTACCGAGACCCAGTACTTC
size: many; V: TRBV7-9; J: TRBJ2-6; D: .; CDR3: CASSWTEPGANVLTF; DNA: TGTGCCAGCAGCTGGACAGAGCCTGGGGCCAACGTCCTGACTTTC
size: many; V: TRBV10-3; J: TRBJ2-7; D: TRBD1; CDR3: CAIRGQGYEQYF; DNA: TGTGCCATCAGGGGACAGGGCTACGAGCAGTACTTC
size: many; V: TRBV7-9; J: TRBJ2-5; D: .; CDR3: CASSLVQAPKETQYF; DNA: TGTGCCAGCAGCTTAGTACAGGCCCCCAAGGAGACCCAGTACTTC
size: many; V: TRBV12-3/TRBV12-4; J: TRBJ1-2; D: .; CDR3: CASSLQEDGYTF; DNA: TGTGCCAGCAGTTTACAAGAGGACGGCTACACCTTC
size: many; V: TRBV5-1; J: TRBJ2-2; D: .; CDR3: CASSWGQNTGELFF; DNA: TGCGCCAGCAGCTGGGGACAGAACACCGGGGAGCTGTTTTTT
size: many; V: TRBV18; J: TRBJ2-7; D: TRBD1; CDR3: CASSGGQGDEQYF; DNA: TGTGCCAGCTCGGGGGGACAGGGGGACGAGCAGTACTTC
size: many; V: TRBV7-2; J: TRBJ1-1; D: .; CDR3: CASSLALFTEAFF; DNA: TGTGCCAGCAGCTTAGCCTTGTTCACTGAAGCTTTCTTT
size: many; V: TRBV6-1; J: TRBJ2-7; D: TRBD1; CDR3: CASSEPGQGYEQYF; DNA: TGTGCCAGCAGTGAGCCGGGACAGGGCTACGAGCAGTACTTC
size: many; V: TRBV5-1; J: TRBJ2-5; D: .; CDR3: CASSLEQLQETQYF; DNA: TGCGCCAGCAGCTTGGAGCAGCTCCAAGAGACCCAGTACTTC
size: many; V: TRBV2; J: TRBJ2-7; D: TRBD2; CDR3: CASSEPLAGDYEQYF; DNA: TGTGCCAGCAGTGAACCCCTAGCGGGGGACTACGAGCAGTACTTC
size: many; V: TRBV5-1; J: TRBJ2-3; D: .; CDR3: CASSLQENTQYF; DNA: TGCGCCAGCAGCTTACAGGAGAATACGCAGTATTTT
size: many; V: TRBV11-2; J: TRBJ2-3; D: .; CDR3: CASSQQVFSTDTQYF; DNA: TGTGCCAGCAGCCAGCAGGTGTTTAGCACAGATACGCAGTATTTT
size: many; V: TRBV6-5; J: TRBJ2-7; D: TRBD1; CDR3: CASSSLGTGGRYEQYF; DNA: TGTGCCAGCAGTTCCCTCGGGACAGGGGGTCGCTACGAGCAGTACTTC
size: many; V: TRBV24-1; J: TRBJ2-1; D: TRBD1; CDR3: CATSDPGDRVLFF; DNA: TGTGCCACCAGTGATCCTGGGGACAGAGTTCTGTTCTTC
size: many; V: TRBV20-1; J: TRBJ1-5; D: .; CDR3: CRHGGRERCNQPQHF; DNA: TGCAGACACGGGGGACGGGAGCGATGCAATCAGCCCCAGCATTTT
size: many; V: TRBV5-6; J: TRBJ2-2; D: .; CDR3: CASRRDSTNTGELFF; DNA: TGTGCCAGCAGGAGAGACAGTACGAACACCGGGGAGCTGTTTTTT
size: many; V: TRBV7-2; J: TRBJ1-1; D: .; CDR3: CASSLRGRNTEAFF; DNA: TGTGCCAGCAGCTTAAGGGGTCGGAACACTGAAGCTTTCTTT